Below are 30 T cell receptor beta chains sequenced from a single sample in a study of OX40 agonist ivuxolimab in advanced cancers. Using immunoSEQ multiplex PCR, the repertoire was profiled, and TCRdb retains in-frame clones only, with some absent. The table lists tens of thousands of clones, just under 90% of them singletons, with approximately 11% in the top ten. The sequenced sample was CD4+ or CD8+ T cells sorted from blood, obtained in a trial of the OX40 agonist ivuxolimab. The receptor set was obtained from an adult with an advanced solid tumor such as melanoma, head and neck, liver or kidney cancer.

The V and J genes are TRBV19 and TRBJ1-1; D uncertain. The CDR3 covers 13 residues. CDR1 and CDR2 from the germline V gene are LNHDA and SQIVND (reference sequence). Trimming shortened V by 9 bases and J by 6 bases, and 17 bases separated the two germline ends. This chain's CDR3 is CASSDPLGAEAFF. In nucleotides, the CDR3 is TGTGCCAGCTCCGATCCTCTGGGCGCTGAAGCTTTCTTT.

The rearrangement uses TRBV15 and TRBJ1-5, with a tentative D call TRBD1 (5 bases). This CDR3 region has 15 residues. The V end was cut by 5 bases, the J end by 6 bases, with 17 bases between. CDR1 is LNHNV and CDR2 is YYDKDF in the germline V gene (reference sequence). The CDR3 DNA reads TGTGCCACCAGCGCAGGGACCGCCAGCTTTCAGCCCCAGCATTTT. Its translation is CATSAGTASFQPQHF.

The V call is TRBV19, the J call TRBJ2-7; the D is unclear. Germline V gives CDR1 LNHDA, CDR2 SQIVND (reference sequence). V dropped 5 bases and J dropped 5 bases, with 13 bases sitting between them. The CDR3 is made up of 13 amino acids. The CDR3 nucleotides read TGTGCCAGTAGTTGGCTAGTAATGGACGAGCAGTACTTC. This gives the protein CASSWLVMDEQYF. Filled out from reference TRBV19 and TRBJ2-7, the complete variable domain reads DGGITQSPKYLFRKEGQNVTLSCEQNLNHDAMYWYRQDPGQGLRLIYYSQIVNDFQKGDIAEGYSVSREKKESFPLTVTSAQKNPTAFYLCASSWLVMDEQYFGPGTRLTVT.

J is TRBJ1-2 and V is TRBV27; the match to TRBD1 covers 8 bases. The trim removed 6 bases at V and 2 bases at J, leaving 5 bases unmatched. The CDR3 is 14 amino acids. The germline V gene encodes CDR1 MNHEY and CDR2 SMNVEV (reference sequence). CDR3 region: CASSATGANYGYTF. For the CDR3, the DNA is TGTGCCAGCAGCGCGACAGGGGCGAACTATGGCTACACCTTC.

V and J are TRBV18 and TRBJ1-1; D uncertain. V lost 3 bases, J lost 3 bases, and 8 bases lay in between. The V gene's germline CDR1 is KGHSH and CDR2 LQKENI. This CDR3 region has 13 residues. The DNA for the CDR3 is TGTGCCAGCTCACCGGACCGATACACTGAAGCTTTCTTT. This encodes CASSPDRYTEAFF.

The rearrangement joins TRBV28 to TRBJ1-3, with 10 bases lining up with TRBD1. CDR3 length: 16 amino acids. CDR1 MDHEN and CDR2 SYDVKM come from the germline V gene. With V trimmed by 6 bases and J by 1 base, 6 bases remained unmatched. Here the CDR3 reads CASSQDRGGSGNTIYF. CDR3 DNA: TGTGCCAGCAGCCAGGACAGGGGGGGATCTGGAAACACCATATATTTT.

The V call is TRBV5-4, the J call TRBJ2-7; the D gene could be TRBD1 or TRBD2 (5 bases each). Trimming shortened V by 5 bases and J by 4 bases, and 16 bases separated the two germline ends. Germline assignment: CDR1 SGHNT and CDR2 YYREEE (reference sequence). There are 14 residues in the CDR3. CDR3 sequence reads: CASRPGTGIYEQYF. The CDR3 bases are TGTGCCAGCAGGCCCGGGACGGGAATTTACGAGCAGTACTTC.

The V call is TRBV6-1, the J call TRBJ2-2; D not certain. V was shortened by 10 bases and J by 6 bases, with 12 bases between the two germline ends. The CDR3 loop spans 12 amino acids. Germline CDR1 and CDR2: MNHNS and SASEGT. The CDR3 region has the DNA TGTGCCACCTTGCGGTATTCCGGGGAGCTGTTTTTT. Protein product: CATLRYSGELFF.

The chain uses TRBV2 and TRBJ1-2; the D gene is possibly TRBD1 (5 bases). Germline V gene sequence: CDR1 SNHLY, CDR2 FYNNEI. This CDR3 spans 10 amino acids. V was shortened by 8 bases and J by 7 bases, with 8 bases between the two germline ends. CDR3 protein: CASGGIGYTF. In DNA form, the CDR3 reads TGTGCCAGCGGGGGAATTGGCTACACCTTC.

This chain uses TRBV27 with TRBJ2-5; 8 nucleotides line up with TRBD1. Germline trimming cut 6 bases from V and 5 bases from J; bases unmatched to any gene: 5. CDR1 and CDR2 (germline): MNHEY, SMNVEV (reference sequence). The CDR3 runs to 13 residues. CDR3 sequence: CASSPRGRETQYF. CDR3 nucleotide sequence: TGTGCCAGCAGCCCCAGGGGGCGGGAGACCCAGTACTTC.

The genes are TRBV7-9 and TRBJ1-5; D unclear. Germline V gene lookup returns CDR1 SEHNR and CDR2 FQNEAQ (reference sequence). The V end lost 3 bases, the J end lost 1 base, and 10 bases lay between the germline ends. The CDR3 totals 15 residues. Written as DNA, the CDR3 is TGTGCCAGCAGCTTGTGGAGAGGGAGCAATCAGCCCCAGCATTTT. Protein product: CASSLWRGSNQPQHF.

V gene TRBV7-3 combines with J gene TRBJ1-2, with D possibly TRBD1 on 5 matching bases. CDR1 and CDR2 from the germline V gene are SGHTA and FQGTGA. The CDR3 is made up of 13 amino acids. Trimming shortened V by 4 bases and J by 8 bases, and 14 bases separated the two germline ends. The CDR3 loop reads CASSYTGLLGYTF. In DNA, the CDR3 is TGTGCCAGCAGCTACACGGGACTCCTGGGCTACACCTTC.

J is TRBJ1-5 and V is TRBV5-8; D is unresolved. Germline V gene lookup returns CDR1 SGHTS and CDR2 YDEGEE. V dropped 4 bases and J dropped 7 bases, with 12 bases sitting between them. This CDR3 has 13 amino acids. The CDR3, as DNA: TGTGCCAGCAGCGTGAGCTTGGGGCAGCCCCAGCATTTT. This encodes CASSVSLGQPQHF.

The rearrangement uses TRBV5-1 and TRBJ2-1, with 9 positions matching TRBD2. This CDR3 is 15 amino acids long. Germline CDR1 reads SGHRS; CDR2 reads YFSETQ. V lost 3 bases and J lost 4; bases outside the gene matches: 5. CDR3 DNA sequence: TGCGCCAGCAGCTCTACTAGCGGGTATTACAATGAGCAGTTCTTC. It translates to CASSSTSGYYNEQFF.

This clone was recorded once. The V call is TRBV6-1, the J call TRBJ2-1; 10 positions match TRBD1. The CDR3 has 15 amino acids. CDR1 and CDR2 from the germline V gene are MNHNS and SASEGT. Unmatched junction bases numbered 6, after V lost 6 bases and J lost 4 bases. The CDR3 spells CASRPGQGTYNEQFF. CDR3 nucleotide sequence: TGTGCCAGCAGGCCGGGACAGGGGACGTACAATGAGCAGTTCTTC.

CDR3 coding DNA: TGTGCCAGCAGCGTTTCCCCTCGACAGGGTGAAAACACCGGGGAGCTGTTTTTT. Its translation: CASSVSPRQGENTGELFF. This chain connects TRBV9 to TRBJ2-2; 7 nucleotides agree with TRBD1. CDR3 size: 18 residues. Germline CDR1 SGDLS, CDR2 YYNGEE. The V gene end was trimmed by 2 bases and the J gene end by 2 bases; junction bases not matched to a gene: 12. The whole variable domain, filled in from reference TRBV9 and TRBJ2-2, reads DSGVTQTPKHLITATGQRVTLRCSPRSGDLSVYWYQQSLDQGLQFLIQYYNGEERAKGNILERFSAQQFPDLHSELNLSSLELGDSALYFCASSVSPRQGENTGELFFGEGSRLTVL.

The chain's CDR3 is CASSLVGALGQYF. As DNA, the CDR3 is TGTGCCAGCAGCTTGGTCGGTGCGCTTGGGCAGTACTTC. The chain couples TRBV5-5 to TRBJ2-7; no clear D. The length of the CDR3 is 13 residues. The V end was cut by 0 bases, the J end by 9 bases, with 13 bases between. CDR1 is SGHKS and CDR2 is YYEKEE in the germline V gene (reference sequence).

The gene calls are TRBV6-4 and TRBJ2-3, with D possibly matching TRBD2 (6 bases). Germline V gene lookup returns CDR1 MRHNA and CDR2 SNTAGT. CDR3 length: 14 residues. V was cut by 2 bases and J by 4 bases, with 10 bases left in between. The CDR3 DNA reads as TGTGCCAGCAGTGACGGCGGGGTAGCAGATACGCAGTATTTT. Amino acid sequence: CASSDGGVADTQYF.

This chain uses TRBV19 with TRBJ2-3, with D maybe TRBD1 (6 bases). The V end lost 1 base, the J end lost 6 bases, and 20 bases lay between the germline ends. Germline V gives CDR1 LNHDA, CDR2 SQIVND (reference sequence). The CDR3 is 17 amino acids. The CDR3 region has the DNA TGTGCCAGTAGTATAGCCTACTGGGACACCCGAGGCGATACGCAGTATTTT. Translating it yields CASSIAYWDTRGDTQYF.

The CDR3 nucleotides read TGTGCCACCAGCAGGACCCGGGGCGCTAATGAAAAACTGTTTTTT. Protein: CATSRTRGANEKLFF. V gene TRBV15 combines with J gene TRBJ1-4, with a weak D call TRBD1 (5 bases). This CDR3 is built from 15 residues. Germline V gene lookup returns CDR1 LNHNV and CDR2 YYDKDF (reference sequence). Trimming pared 3 bases from V and 3 bases from J, leaving 11 bases between.

The CDR3 DNA reads as TGCAGCGTTGAGACCGTCGGCCTAGTTTTAGTAAATGAGCAGTTCTTC. The encoded protein is CSVETVGLVLVNEQFF. The rearrangement joins TRBV29-1 to TRBJ2-1; D not certain. The germline gives CDR1 SQVTM, CDR2 ANQGSEA. The CDR3 has 16 amino acids. Trimming stripped 3 bases from V and 7 bases from J, with 22 bases between.

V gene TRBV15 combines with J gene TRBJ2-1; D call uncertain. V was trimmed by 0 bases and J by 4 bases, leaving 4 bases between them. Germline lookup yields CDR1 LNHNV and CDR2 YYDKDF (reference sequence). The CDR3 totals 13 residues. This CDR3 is CATSREPYNEQFF. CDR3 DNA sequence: TGTGCCACCAGCAGAGAGCCATACAATGAGCAGTTCTTC.

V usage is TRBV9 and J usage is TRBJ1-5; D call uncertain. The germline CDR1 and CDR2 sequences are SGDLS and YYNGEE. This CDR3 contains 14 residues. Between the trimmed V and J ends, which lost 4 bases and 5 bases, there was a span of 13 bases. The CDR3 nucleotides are TGTGCCAGCAGCACGGGGTTGAGGGATCAGCCCCAGCATTTT. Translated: CASSTGLRDQPQHF. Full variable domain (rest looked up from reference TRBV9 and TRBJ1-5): DSGVTQTPKHLITATGQRVTLRCSPRSGDLSVYWYQQSLDQGLQFLIQYYNGEERAKGNILERFSAQQFPDLHSELNLSSLELGDSALYFCASSTGLRDQPQHFGDGTRLSIL.

The chain's CDR3 is CASSFRQGNIQYF. CDR3 in DNA: TGTGCCAGCAGTTTTAGACAGGGAAACATTCAGTACTTC. The rearrangement uses TRBV28 and TRBJ2-4; 7 nucleotides align to TRBD1. The V segment lost 3 bases and the J segment 6 bases; nucleotides outside the gene matches: 2. This CDR3 is built from 13 residues. CDR1 and CDR2 from the germline V gene are MDHEN and SYDVKM.

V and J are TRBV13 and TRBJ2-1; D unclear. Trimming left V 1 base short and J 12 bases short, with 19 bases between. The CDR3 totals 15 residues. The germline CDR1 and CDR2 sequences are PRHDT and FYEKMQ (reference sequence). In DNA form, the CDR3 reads TGTGCCAGCAGCTTAGTACGGCAGGCCCAGACTGGGCAGTTCTTC. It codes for CASSLVRQAQTGQFF.

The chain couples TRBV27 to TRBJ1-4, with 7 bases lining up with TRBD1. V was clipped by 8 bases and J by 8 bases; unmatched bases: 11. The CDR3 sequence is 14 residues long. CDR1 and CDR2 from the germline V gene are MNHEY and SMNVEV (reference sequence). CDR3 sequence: CASGRQGRKEKLFF. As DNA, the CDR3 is TGTGCCAGCGGCCGACAGGGTAGGAAGGAAAAACTGTTTTTT.

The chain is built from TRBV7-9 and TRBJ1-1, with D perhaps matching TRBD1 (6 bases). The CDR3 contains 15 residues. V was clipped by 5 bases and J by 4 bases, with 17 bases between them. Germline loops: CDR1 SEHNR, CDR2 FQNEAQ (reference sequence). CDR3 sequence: CASSGNFGQLTEAFF. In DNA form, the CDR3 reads TGTGCCAGCAGCGGAAACTTCGGACAGCTCACTGAAGCTTTCTTT.

The CDR3 DNA is TGTGCCATCAGTGGGGCCCTTAACACTGAAGCTTTCTTT. It codes for CAISGALNTEAFF. This chain uses TRBV10-3 with TRBJ1-1; D is undetermined. Germline V gene lookup returns CDR1 ENHRY and CDR2 SYGVKD. The V and J ends lost 4 bases and 2 bases respectively, with 8 bases between them. This CDR3 is built from 13 residues.

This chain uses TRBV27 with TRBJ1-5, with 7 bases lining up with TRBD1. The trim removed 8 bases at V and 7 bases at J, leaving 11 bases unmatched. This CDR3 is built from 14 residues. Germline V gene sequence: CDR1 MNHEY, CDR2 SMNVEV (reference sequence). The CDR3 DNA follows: TGTGCCAGCGGACCTATACAGGGGAGCCAGCCCCAGCATTTT. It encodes CASGPIQGSQPQHF.

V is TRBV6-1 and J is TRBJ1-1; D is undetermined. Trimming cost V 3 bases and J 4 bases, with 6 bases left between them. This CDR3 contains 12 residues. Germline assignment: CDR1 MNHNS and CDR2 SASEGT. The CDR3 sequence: CASSEIGTEAFF. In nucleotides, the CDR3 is TGTGCCAGCAGTGAGATCGGCACTGAAGCTTTCTTT.